These 28 T cell receptor beta chains were all obtained from the same sample, sequenced in a study of cytomegalovirus exposure and HLA in healthy donors. PCR used 60 Vbeta primers and 13 Jbeta primers. The repertoire was sequenced with immunoSEQ multiplex PCR; TCRdb's copy has only in-frame clones and lacks some. Of about 130,000 clones in the sample, around 72% are singletons; the top ten hold around 4%. Sequences were obtained from PBMCs. These receptors were taken from a man aged 30 to 39 in good health and CMV-seronegative.

The genes are TRBV28 and TRBJ2-7; 11 bases line up with TRBD2. Per germline, CDR1 MDHEN and CDR2 SYDVKM. The CDR3 has 14 residues. V lost 6 bases, J lost 2 bases, and 3 bases stayed unmatched. The CDR3 bases are TGTGCCAGCAGCCTGACTAGCGGGGCCTACGAGCAGTACTTC. Amino acid sequence: CASSLTSGAYEQYF.

The V gene is TRBV5-1, the J gene TRBJ2-3; 10 bases are shared with TRBD2. J was trimmed by 10 bases and V by 3 bases; bases with no gene match: 8. The CDR3 has 14 residues. Germline V gives CDR1 SGHRS, CDR2 YFSETQ. The CDR3 here is CASSSSPSGGAQYF. For the CDR3, the DNA is TGCGCCAGCAGCTCGTCTCCTAGCGGGGGAGCGCAGTATTTT.

A remark on this clone: The germline gene is not matched at one end of the junction; a read error may be the cause. CDR3 in DNA: TGTGCTAGCAGCCCTGGGAGACAGGGGGACAATGAGCAGTTCTTC. Translation gives CASSPGRQGDNEQFF. The V and J genes are TRBV7-7 and TRBJ2-1; 9 nucleotides match TRBD1. The CDR3 runs 15 residues. CDR1 is SSHAT, CDR2 FNYEAQ, per germline (reference sequence).

The chain has TRBV1 and TRBJ2-3; the table's D call, TRBD2, has no DNA check behind it. TRBV1 corresponds to a pseudogene. The CDR3 is 19 amino acids. CDR3 amino acids: CTSSQAKPGTSDVTDTQYF. The DNA of the CDR3 is TGCACCAGCAGCCAGGCTAAACCCGGGACTAGCGACGTCACAGATACGCAGTATTTT.

The chain has TRBV28 and TRBJ2-3, with 15 bases aligning to TRBD2. With 2 bases clipped from V and 4 bases from J, the junction kept 13 bases outside the gene matches. CDR1 and CDR2 from the germline V gene are MDHEN and SYDVKM. This CDR3 has 20 amino acids. CDR3 amino acids: CASSLVLSGTSGGTSDTQYF. CDR3 DNA sequence: TGTGCCAGCAGTTTAGTTCTCTCCGGGACTAGCGGGGGGACCTCAGATACGCAGTATTTT.

The chain has TRBV27 and TRBJ1-5, with D tentatively TRBD1 (6 bases). Germline V gene data show CDR1 as MNHEY and CDR2 as SMNVEV (reference sequence). V was clipped by 6 bases and J by 4 bases, with 10 bases between them. The CDR3 totals 13 residues. CDR3 region: CASRQGGNQPQHF. DNA for the CDR3: TGTGCCAGCAGACAGGGTGGAAATCAGCCCCAGCATTTT.

In DNA form, the CDR3 reads TGTGCCAGCAGCCGGGAGGGAGATGAACCTAACTATGGCTACACCTTC. It is translated as CASSREGDEPNYGYTF. This chain connects TRBV4-2 to TRBJ1-2; D gene unclear. This CDR3 comprises 16 residues. Trimming took 4 bases from V and 0 from J, leaving 15 bases between them. The V gene's germline CDR1 is LGHNA and CDR2 YNFKEQ.

The rearrangement joins TRBV10-3 to TRBJ1-4; 10 bases match TRBD1. This CDR3 is built from 13 residues. V was clipped by 7 bases and J by 5 bases; unmatched bases: 1. Germline V gene lookup returns CDR1 ENHRY and CDR2 SYGVKD. The DNA for the CDR3 is TGTGCCATCAAGGGACAGGGGAATGAAAAACTGTTTTTT. This sequence encodes CAIKGQGNEKLFF.

The chain has TRBV29-1 and TRBJ1-2, with a weak D call TRBD1 (5 bases). CDR3 length: 12 amino acids. Trimming stripped 2 bases from V and 4 bases from J, with 8 bases between. Germline lookup yields CDR1 SQVTM and CDR2 ANQGSEA. DNA for the CDR3: TGCAGCGTTGAACTGGGGGGCTATGGCTACACCTTC. Protein product: CSVELGGYGYTF.

The genes are TRBV7-3 and TRBJ2-3, with 12 nucleotides matching TRBD2. Germline lookup yields CDR1 SGHTA and CDR2 FQGTGA. After removal of 3 bases from V and 2 bases from J, the junction contained 6 bases not matched to a gene. The CDR3 sequence is 17 residues long. In DNA form, the CDR3 reads TGTGCCAGCAGCTTCTCCGGGACTAGCGGGCTCACAGATACGCAGTATTTT. Its translation: CASSFSGTSGLTDTQYF.

This chain uses TRBV5-6 with TRBJ2-2; TRBD1 aligns across 7 bases. V was clipped by 0 bases and J by 6 bases; unmatched bases: 8. This CDR3 contains 16 residues. Germline values: CDR1 SGHDT, CDR2 YYEEEE. Here the CDR3 reads CASSLASRGFAGELFF. DNA of the CDR3: TGTGCCAGCAGCTTGGCCTCCAGGGGGTTCGCCGGGGAGCTGTTTTTT.

CDR3 region: CASRTPEVRNPHEQYF. The CDR3 nucleotides are TGTGCCAGCAGGACCCCGGAGGTCCGAAACCCTCACGAGCAGTACTTC. The rearrangement uses TRBV2 and TRBJ2-5; maybe TRBD2 (5 bases). The end of the DNA aligns better with TRBJ2-7, so the J call may be wrong. This CDR3 has 16 amino acids. Germline V gene data show CDR1 as SNHLY and CDR2 as FYNNEI.

The CDR3 loop is CASRVGHPYGYTF. The CDR3, as DNA: TGTGCCAGCAGGGTGGGGCATCCCTATGGCTACACCTTC. The chain recombines TRBV6-1 with TRBJ1-2, with a tentative D call TRBD1 (5 bases). The CDR3 covers 13 residues. The germline V gene has CDR1 MNHNS and CDR2 SASEGT. Trimming took off 6 bases at V and 4 bases at J, with 12 bases between the two ends.

About this clone: Germline is not matched at one junction end, which may reflect a read error. V and J are TRBV7-9 and TRBJ2-7, with 10 positions matching TRBD1. The germline gives CDR1 SEHNR, CDR2 FQNEAQ (reference sequence). This CDR3 region has 16 residues. The CDR3 sequence is CSSSFRQGASSYEQYF. The CDR3 region has the DNA TGTTCCAGCAGCTTCCGACAGGGGGCTAGCTCCTACGAGCAGTACTTC.

Notes on this clone: This sample also contains other DNA sequences that code for the same CDR3. V gene TRBV10-3 combines with J gene TRBJ1-3; D is possibly TRBD1 (6 bases). The CDR3 is 14 amino acids. Germline V gene data show CDR1 as ENHRY and CDR2 as SYGVKD. V was clipped by 7 bases and J by 3 bases, with 13 bases between them. Here the CDR3 reads CAITSTGLGNTIYF. CDR3 sequence (DNA): TGTGCCATCACTTCTACAGGGCTTGGAAACACCATATATTTT.

This chain uses TRBV21-1 with TRBJ2-1; the listed D gene, TRBD2, was not tested against the DNA. TRBV21-1 has pseudogene status. CDR3 length: 15 residues. The CDR3 region is CAGGTSGGDYNEQFF. CDR3 coding DNA: TGTGCCGGGGGGACTAGCGGGGGGGACTACAATGAGCAGTTCTTC.

V usage is TRBV18 and J usage is TRBJ1-2, with D perhaps matching TRBD1 (5 bases). The CDR3 extends over 13 amino acids. V lost 4 bases and J 4 bases, leaving 10 bases between the germline ends. CDR1 and CDR2 (germline): KGHSH, LQKENI. The CDR3 DNA follows: TGTGCCAGCTCACAGGGCGGGACCTATGGCTACACCTTC. As protein: CASSQGGTYGYTF.

V and J are TRBV29-1 and TRBJ1-6, with D perhaps matching TRBD1 (6 bases). Trimming cost V 5 bases and J 0 bases, with 8 bases left between them. The CDR3 is 14 residues long. Per the germline V gene, CDR1 is SQVTM and CDR2 is ANQGSEA. The DNA of the CDR3 is TGCAGCGTTCAGGGGAGCTCCTATAATTCACCCCTCCACTTT. Its translation: CSVQGSSYNSPLHF.

This clone was detected a few times. The chain carries TRBV5-1 and TRBJ2-1; TRBD1 aligns across 10 bases. CDR3 size: 14 residues. Germline loops: CDR1 SGHRS, CDR2 YFSETQ. Trimming took 7 bases from V and 8 from J; bases not matched to a gene: 9. CDR3 in amino acids: CASRQGAREDEQFF. CDR3 DNA: TGCGCCAGCCGACAGGGGGCGAGAGAGGATGAGCAGTTCTTC.

The chain is built from TRBV7-9 and TRBJ1-4; D is possibly TRBD1 (5 bases). The V end was cut by 1 base, the J end by 2 bases, with 14 bases between. This CDR3 is built from 17 residues. Germline V gene data show CDR1 as SEHNR and CDR2 as FQNEAQ (reference sequence). As DNA, the CDR3 is TGTGCCAGCAGCTTAGGTCCGGGGGGTTCTACTAATGAAAAACTGTTTTTT. It encodes CASSLGPGGSTNEKLFF.

The V gene is TRBV11-2, the J gene TRBJ2-3; a possible D gene is TRBD1 (5 bases). The end of the DNA aligns better with TRBJ1-5, so the J call may be wrong. The CDR3 sequence is 15 residues long. CDR1 is SGHAT, CDR2 FQNNGV, per germline. CDR3 DNA: TGTGCCAGCAGCTTCGGGCGGGGGTTCACAGATACGCAGCATTTT. Its translation: CASSFGRGFTDTQHF.

V gene TRBV19 combines with J gene TRBJ1-5; D remains ambiguous. This CDR3 has 13 amino acids. CDR1 LNHDA and CDR2 SQIVND come from the germline V gene (reference sequence). V gave up 6 bases and J gave up 7 bases, with 13 bases separating them. CDR3 amino acids: CASSDIGGQPQHF. CDR3 bases: TGTGCCAGTAGCGATATCGGAGGGCAGCCCCAGCATTTT.

V usage is TRBV5-1 and J usage is TRBJ1-6; tentative D call: TRBD1 (5 bases). V lost 4 bases and J 13 bases, leaving 15 bases between the germline ends. CDR3 length equals 13 residues. Per the germline V gene, CDR1 is SGHRS and CDR2 is YFSETQ. The CDR3 region has the DNA TGCGCCAGCAGCCTAGGACACCCACGGCCCCTCCACTTT. Encoded protein: CASSLGHPRPLHF.

The chain employs TRBV5-1 and TRBJ2-2; 12 nucleotides align to TRBD1. This CDR3 spans 20 amino acids. After removal of 4 bases from V and 7 bases from J, the junction contained 20 bases not matched to a gene. Germline lookup yields CDR1 SGHRS and CDR2 YFSETQ. CDR3 amino acids: CASSDGVRGAGQGASGELFF. The CDR3, as DNA: TGCGCCAGCAGCGACGGGGTACGAGGTGCGGGACAGGGGGCGAGCGGGGAGCTGTTTTTT.

The V call is TRBV6-5, the J call TRBJ1-6; tentatively, D is TRBD1 (5 bases). Germline CDR1 MNHEY, CDR2 SVGAGI. Trimming took off 3 bases at V and 7 bases at J, with 10 bases between the two ends. There are 14 residues in the CDR3. CDR3 sequence: CASSYSGYNSPLHF. The CDR3 bases are TGTGCCAGCAGTTATTCAGGGTACAATTCACCCCTCCACTTT.

The chain employs TRBV7-2 and TRBJ1-5, with D perhaps TRBD1 (5 bases). Per germline, CDR1 SGHTA and CDR2 FQGNSA. The CDR3 has 13 amino acids. V lost 5 bases and J 5 bases, leaving 10 bases between the germline ends. The CDR3 loop reads CASSPGTYQPQHF. The CDR3 bases are TGTGCCAGCAGCCCTGGGACTTATCAGCCCCAGCATTTT. The whole variable domain, filled in from reference TRBV7-2 and TRBJ1-5, reads GAGVSQSPSNKVTEKGKDVELRCDPISGHTALYWYRQSLGQGLEFLIYFQGNSAPDKSGLPSDRFSAERTGGSVSTLTIQRTQQEDSAVYLCASSPGTYQPQHFGDGTRLSIL.

This clone showed up just once. The chain uses TRBV19 and TRBJ2-7, with D maybe TRBD2 (7 bases). CDR1 LNHDA and CDR2 SQIVND come from the germline V gene (reference sequence). Trimming removed 7 bases at V and 1 base at J, with 14 bases between. This CDR3 is built from 14 residues. For the CDR3, the DNA is TGTGCCAGTACCCAACGGGGGGCATCCTACGAGCAGTACTTC. This gives the protein CASTQRGASYEQYF.

This clone showed up just a few times. This chain links TRBV6-1 with TRBJ1-2, with D possibly being TRBD1 (5 bases). Germline CDR1 and CDR2: MNHNS and SASEGT. Deletions cut 5 bases from V and 5 bases from J, with 15 bases between. The CDR3 is 14 residues long. As DNA, the CDR3 is TGTGCCAGCAGTAGCCGGACAAGAGCTTATGGCTACACCTTC. This gives the protein CASSSRTRAYGYTF.